A selection of T cell receptor beta chains follows, all from one sample in a study of cytomegalovirus exposure and HLA in healthy donors. Using immunoSEQ multiplex PCR, the repertoire was profiled, and TCRdb retains in-frame clones only, with some absent. The top ten clones hold about 15% of a sample with some 79,000 clones, 55% to 70% of them seen once. Sequencing was performed on PBMCs. Receptor source: a woman in her forties in good health and CMV-seropositive. Both conserved end residues are part of each CDR3. Fields, in order: J gene, V gene, clone size, CDR3 protein. A row's size may be missing; if present it is once, few, many or a size class.

TRBJ2-1,TRBV2,NA,CASSVPSGSAYNEQFF
TRBJ1-1,TRBV29-1,NA,CSAGQGGANTEAFF
TRBJ1-3,TRBV28,NA,CASSLISGGYGNTIYF
TRBJ2-2,TRBV9,NA,CASSSNLAGGVGELFF
TRBJ1-5,TRBV5-1,few,CASSPGPGGQPQHF
TRBJ1-3,TRBV30,few,CAWSAPGHLSGNTIYF
TRBJ2-2,TRBV12-5,NA,CASSPSGGTGELFF
TRBJ1-6,TRBV16,NA,CASSRRQESPLHF
TRBJ2-2,TRBV7-3,NA,CASSPSRTKNTGELFF
TRBJ2-3,TRBV29-1,NA,CSVTGGTDTQYF
TRBJ1-2,TRBV7-8,NA,CASSEHRALSNGYTF
TRBJ1-2,TRBV28,few,CASSWARGYTF
TRBJ1-3,TRBV4-3,few,CASSQDTPGSSGNTIYF
TRBJ2-7,TRBV5-4,NA,CASSLVGSYEQYF